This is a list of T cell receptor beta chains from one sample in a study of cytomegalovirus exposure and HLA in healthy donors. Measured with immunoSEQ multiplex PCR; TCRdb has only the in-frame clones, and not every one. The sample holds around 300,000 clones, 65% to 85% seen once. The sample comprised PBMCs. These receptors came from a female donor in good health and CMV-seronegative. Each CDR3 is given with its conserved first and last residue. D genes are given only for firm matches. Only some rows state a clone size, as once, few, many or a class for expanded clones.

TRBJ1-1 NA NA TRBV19 CASSGGLLAEAFF TGTGCCAGTAGTGGTGGTTTACTGGCTGAAGCTTTCTTT
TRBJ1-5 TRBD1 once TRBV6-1 CASSVDRGGGSNQPQHF TGTGCCAGCAGTGTAGACAGGGGAGGTGGTAGCAATCAGCCCCAGCATTTT
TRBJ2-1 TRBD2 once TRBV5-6 CASSLFRTSGPNEQFF TGTGCCAGCAGCTTGTTTAGGACTAGTGGGCCCAATGAGCAGTTCTTC
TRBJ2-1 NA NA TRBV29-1 CSAGRLPNEQFF TGCAGCGCCGGCAGACTCCCGAATGAGCAGTTCTTC
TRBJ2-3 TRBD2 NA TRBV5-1 CAGSLTSGRPTDTQYF TGCGCCGGCAGCCTCACTAGCGGGAGGCCCACAGATACGCAGTATTTT
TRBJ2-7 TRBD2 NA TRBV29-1 CSVGSREALYEQYF TGCAGCGTTGGGTCTCGGGAGGCCCTTTACGAGCAGTACTTC
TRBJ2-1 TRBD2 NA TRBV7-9 CSSPIAGGSYNEQFF TGTTCCAGTCCGATAGCGGGAGGGTCCTACAATGAGCAGTTCTTC
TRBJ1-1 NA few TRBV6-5 CASSRGGNTEAFF TGTGCCAGCAGTAGAGGAGGGAACACTGAAGCTTTCTTT
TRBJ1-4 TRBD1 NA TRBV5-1 CASSSGTGSEKLFF TGCGCCAGCAGTTCCGGGACAGGGAGTGAAAAACTGTTTTTT
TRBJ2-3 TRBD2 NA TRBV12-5 CASGSPSGRDADTQYF TGTGCTAGTGGTTCCCCTAGCGGGAGGGACGCAGATACGCAGTATTTT
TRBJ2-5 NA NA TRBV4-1 CASSRRSNGERETQYF TGCGCCAGCAGCCGTAGATCTAATGGGGAGAGAGAGACCCAGTACTTC
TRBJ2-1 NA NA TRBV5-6 CASSLSQGWGLAYNEQFF TGTGCCAGCAGCTTGTCACAGGGATGGGGTCTTGCCTACAATGAGCAGTTCTTC
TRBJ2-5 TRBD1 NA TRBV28 CASSLYQGETTQETQYF TGTGCCAGCAGTTTGTATCAGGGGGAGACCACACAAGAGACCCAGTACTTC
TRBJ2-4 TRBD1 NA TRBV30 CAWSVTGGVSKNIQYF TGTGCCTGGAGTGTAACAGGGGGCGTTTCAAAAAACATTCAGTACTTC
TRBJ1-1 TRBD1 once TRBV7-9 CASSLGQGDTEAFF TGTGCCAGCAGCTTAGGACAGGGGGACACTGAAGCTTTCTTT
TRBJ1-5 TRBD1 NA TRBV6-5 CASRPTGTGNQPQHF TGTGCCAGCAGACCGACCGGGACAGGGAATCAGCCCCAGCATTTT
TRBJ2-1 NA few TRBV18 CASSPLEGRMGEQFF TGTGCCAGCTCACCATTGGAGGGTAGGATGGGTGAGCAGTTCTTC
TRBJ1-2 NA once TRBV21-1 CASSNHAKGHNNYGYTF TGTGCCAGCAGCAACCACGCGAAGGGACATAATAACTATGGCTACACCTTC
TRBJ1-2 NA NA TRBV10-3 CATVSNYGYTF TGTGCCACAGTGTCGAACTATGGCTACACCTTC
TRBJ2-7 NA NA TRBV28 CASSLEDFHYEQYF TGTGCCAGCAGTTTAGAGGACTTCCACTACGAGCAGTACTTC
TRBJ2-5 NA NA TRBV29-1 CSVDLSGARYFQETQYF TGCAGCGTTGATCTGTCAGGGGCCCGCTATTTCCAAGAGACCCAGTACTTC
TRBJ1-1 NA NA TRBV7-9 CASSLDMNTEAFF TGTGCCAGCAGCCTAGATATGAACACTGAAGCTTTCTTT
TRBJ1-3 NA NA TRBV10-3 CAISLNTGDSGNTIYF TGTGCCATCAGTTTGAATACAGGAGACTCTGGAAACACCATATATTTT
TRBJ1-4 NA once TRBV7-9 CSSSLKGLPEKLFF TGTTCCAGCAGCTTAAAGGGGCTACCGGAAAAACTGTTTTTT
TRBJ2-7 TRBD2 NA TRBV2 CASNPLAGRLHEQYF TGTGCCAGCAACCCTCTAGCGGGTCGACTCCACGAGCAGTACTTC
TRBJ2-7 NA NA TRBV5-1 CASSHGTPSYEQYF TGCGCCAGCAGCCACGGGACTCCCTCCTACGAGCAGTACTTC
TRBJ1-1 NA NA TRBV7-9 CSSSSGNTEAFF TGTTCCAGCAGCTCCGGGAATACTGAAGCTTTCTTT
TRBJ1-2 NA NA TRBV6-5 CASSSTGKGGYTF TGTGCCAGCAGCTCCACAGGGAAGGGAGGCTACACCTTC
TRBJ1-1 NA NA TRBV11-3 CASSLDGLSEAFF TGTGCCAGCAGCTTAGACGGACTAAGTGAAGCTTTCTTT
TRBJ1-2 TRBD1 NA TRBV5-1 CASKRDRDPYGYTF TGCGCCAGCAAGCGGGACAGGGACCCCTATGGCTACACCTTC
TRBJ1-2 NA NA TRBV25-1 CASSESEASYGYTF TGTGCCAGCAGTGAATCTGAGGCTTCCTATGGCTACACCTTC
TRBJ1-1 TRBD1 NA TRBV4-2 CASSPGQAYLEEAFF TGTGCCAGCAGCCCAGGACAGGCCTATTTAGAAGAAGCTTTCTTT
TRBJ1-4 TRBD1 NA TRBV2 CASSPTGQGRKLFF TGTGCCAGCAGTCCAACGGGACAGGGACGAAAACTGTTTTTT
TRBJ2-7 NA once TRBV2 CASSPRRGEQYF TGTGCCAGCAGTCCCAGAAGGGGTGAGCAGTACTTC
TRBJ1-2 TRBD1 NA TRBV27 CASSPGQGSLPFYGYTF TGTGCCAGCAGTCCCGGACAGGGTTCACTCCCGTTTTATGGCTACACCTTC
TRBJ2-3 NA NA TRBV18 CASSPLATDTQYF TGTGCCAGCTCACCATTGGCCACAGATACGCAGTATTTT
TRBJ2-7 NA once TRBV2 CASSVRGSYEQYF TGTGCCAGCAGTGTGCGGGGTTCCTACGAGCAGTACTTC
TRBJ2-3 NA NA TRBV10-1 CASRGSVRDHTQYF TGCGCCAGCAGGGGGTCGGTCAGGGATCATACGCAGTATTTT
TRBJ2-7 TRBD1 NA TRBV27 CASSLVQGASEQYF TGTGCCAGCAGTTTAGTACAGGGGGCCTCCGAGCAGTACTTC
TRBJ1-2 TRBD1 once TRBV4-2 CASSQFTGTGGYTF TGTGCCAGCAGCCAATTTACCGGGACAGGGGGCTACACCTTC
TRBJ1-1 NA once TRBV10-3 CAISDRETEAFF TGTGCCATCAGTGACAGGGAAACTGAAGCTTTCTTT
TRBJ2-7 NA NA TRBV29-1 CSVEDESRRKQYF TGCAGCGTTGAAGACGAATCTAGACGAAAGCAGTACTTC
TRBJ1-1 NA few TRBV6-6 CASSYQGANTEAFF TGTGCCAGCAGTTATCAGGGCGCGAACACTGAAGCTTTCTTT
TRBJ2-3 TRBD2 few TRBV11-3 CASSLGIAGIKYF TGTGCCAGCAGCTTGGGAATAGCGGGCATAAAGTATTTT
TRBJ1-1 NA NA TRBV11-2 CASSLDEGRETEAFF TGTGCCAGCAGCTTAGATGAGGGAAGAGAAACTGAAGCTTTCTTT
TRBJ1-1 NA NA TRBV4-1 CASSQERGPGEYTEAFF TGCGCCAGCAGCCAAGAGAGGGGACCAGGGGAATACACTGAAGCTTTCTTT
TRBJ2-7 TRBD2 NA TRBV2 CASTIGTSGNHEQYF TGTGCCAGCACCATCGGGACTAGCGGGAACCACGAGCAGTACTTC
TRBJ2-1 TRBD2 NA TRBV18 CASSAEWTSGNNEQFF TGTGCCAGCTCAGCAGAATGGACTAGCGGGAACAATGAGCAGTTCTTC
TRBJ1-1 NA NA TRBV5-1 CASSFGGHNTEAFF TGCGCCAGCAGCTTCGGCGGACACAACACTGAAGCTTTCTTT
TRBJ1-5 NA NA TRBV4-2 CASSQHGGGGQPQHF TGTGCCAGCAGCCAACATGGGGGGGGTGGACAGCCCCAGCATTTT